This record looks at one TCR beta chain sequence and its context. The read ends 3 residues shy of where the CDR3 ends; the end is completed using the germline J gene. Using immunoSEQ multiplex PCR, the repertoire was profiled, and TCRdb retains in-frame clones only, with some absent. The sample has approximately 13,000 clones. This sample was included in a study of Tregs in tolerant kidney transplant recipients. Related graft donors supplied nonmyeloablative bone marrow transplants, and mixed chimerism was transient. Germline V gives CDR1 SGHRS, CDR2 YFSETQ. This CDR3 has 13 residues. The sample in question was CD8+ T cells from blood (PBMCs), obtained 6 months after the transplant. The genes are TRBV5-1 and TRBJ1-1, with D tentatively TRBD1 (6 bases). The clonotype comes from a human patient who received a combined kidney and bone marrow transplant. Some T cells may be graft donor cells. The CDR3 DNA, read in part, is TGCGCCAGCAGCCCGGGGGGCGGCGTAGAA. It is translated as CASSPGGGVE. The CDR3 in full is CASSPGGGVEAFF.